What follows are 6 T cell receptor beta chains derived from one specimen sequenced in a study of blood T cells in healthy people across ages. For the second PCR, which ran for roughly 6 to 12 cycles, a sample-barcoded 5' primer and a J-beta primer mix were used. Using its own MiXCR run on the 5' RACE reads, TCRdb lists one record per CDR3 protein. The table records 450,000 to 700,000 distinct CDR3 sequences, approximately 25% of them present only once. Sample: blood. These receptors all stem from a woman between 65 and 79 years old in good health.

The J gene is TRBJ2-7, the V gene TRBV29-1; D not certain. Germline V gene sequence: CDR1 SQVTM, CDR2 ANQGSEA. This CDR3 contains 13 residues. Between the trimmed V and J ends, which lost 1 base and 2 bases, there was a span of 9 bases. The DNA of the CDR3 is TGCAGCGTTGAAGTCCCCCCCACCTACGAGCAGTACGTC. Its translation: CSVEVPPTYEQYV.

This clonotype was counted a few times. The chain uses TRBV29-1 and TRBJ1-4, with D tentatively TRBD1 (6 bases). The germline CDR1 and CDR2 sequences are SQVTM and ANQGSEA. V shed 4 bases and J shed 7 bases, with 13 bases lying between them. CDR3 size: 13 residues. CDR3 bases: TGCAGCGTTGGAGCCGCCAGGGGTGAAAAACTGTTTTTT. Protein: CSVGAARGEKLFF.

This chain joins TRBV20-1 and TRBJ1-4; D uncertain. In germline, CDR1 is DFQATT, CDR2 SNEGSKA (reference sequence). This CDR3 spans 13 amino acids. V was cut by 4 bases and J by 12 bases, with 18 bases left in between. CDR3 protein: CSANGPADEELFF. In nucleotides, the CDR3 is TGCAGTGCTAACGGTCCGGCAGACGAAGAACTGTTTTTT.

This clonotype occurred a few times. J is TRBJ2-3 and V is TRBV24-1, with TRBD2 identical over 8 bases. V was pared by 4 bases and J by 1 base, with 0 bases of the junction left unmatched. Germline loops: CDR1 KGHDR, CDR2 SFDVKD. The CDR3 extends over 14 amino acids. CDR3 bases: TGTGCCACCAGTGAGCGGGGGGGCACAGATACGCAGTATTTT. It translates to CATSERGGTDTQYF.

The chain joins TRBV27 to TRBJ1-1; no clear D. The V end lost 4 bases, the J end lost 4 bases, and 13 bases lay between the germline ends. From germline, CDR1 is MNHEY and CDR2 SMNVEV (reference sequence). This CDR3 has 14 residues. The CDR3 DNA is TGTGCCAGCAGTTCCCAGGCAGGTCGCACTGAAGCTTTCTTT. Residues: CASSSQAGRTEAFF.

This clonotype has just a few counts. The chain employs TRBV5-1 and TRBJ1-2, with no clear D. CDR1 is SGHRS and CDR2 is YFSETQ in the germline V gene. With 0 bases removed from V and 3 bases from J, the gap between germline ends came to 9 bases. The CDR3 length is 14 residues. The CDR3 loop reads CASSLGGSDYGYTF. The CDR3 bases are TGCGCCAGCAGCTTGGGAGGGAGTGACTATGGCTACACCTTC.